The 9 T cell receptor beta chains listed next were all sequenced from one sample in a study of shared clonotypes between healthy human individuals. CD8 cells classed as naive were CD45RO-negative and positively selected for CCR7, excluding terminally differentiated effector memory CD45RA+ cells. Profiled with immunoSEQ multiplex PCR; TCRdb holds only in-frame clones, not every one. The sample holds about 820,000 clones, approximately 92% seen once. The specimen was naive CD8+ T cells sorted from blood. Every receptor here comes from a man aged 30-40 years in good health.

The chain joins TRBV30 to TRBJ1-2, with unresolved D. From germline, CDR1 is GTSNPN and CDR2 SVGIG (reference sequence). This CDR3 region has 12 residues. Trimming cost V 0 bases and J 4 bases, with 6 bases left between them. Here the CDR3 reads CAWSVIGYGYTF. In DNA, the CDR3 is TGTGCCTGGAGTGTTATAGGCTATGGCTACACCTTC.

The genes are TRBV2 and TRBJ2-1; D is uncertain. Germline assignment: CDR1 SNHLY and CDR2 FYNNEI. The V gene lost 10 bases and the J gene lost 4 bases, with 11 bases spanning the gap. This CDR3 is 12 amino acids long. The CDR3 is CATRRSYNEQFF. CDR3 bases: TGTGCCACCAGGCGGAGTTACAATGAGCAGTTCTTC. Using reference TRBV2 and TRBJ2-1 for the parts outside the CDR3, the full variable domain is EPEVTQTPSHQVTQMGQEVILRCVPISNHLYFYWYRQILGQKVEFLVSFYNNEISEKSEIFDDQFSVERPDGSNFTLKIRSTKLEDSAMYFCATRRSYNEQFFGPGTRLTVL.

The chain uses TRBV29-1 and TRBJ2-1, with TRBD1 identical over 7 bases. The ends lost 4 bases at V and 0 bases at J; junction bases unmatched: 3. The CDR3 has 14 amino acids. Per the germline V gene, CDR1 is SQVTM and CDR2 is ANQGSEA. Here the CDR3 DNA reads TGCAGCGTTGTCAGGGACAGCTCCTACAATGAGCAGTTCTTC. Translated: CSVVRDSSYNEQFF.

The chain has TRBV29-1 and TRBJ2-5; 7 nucleotides align to TRBD1. CDR3 length: 16 amino acids. Germline V lookup: CDR1 SQVTM, CDR2 ANQGSEA. V shed 3 bases and J 3 bases; nucleotides not matched to a gene: 13. CDR3 sequence (DNA): TGCAGCGTTGACCGGGACAGTCCCCACGACGAAGAGACCCAGTACTTC. As protein: CSVDRDSPHDEETQYF. Full variable domain (remainder filled in from reference TRBV29-1 and TRBJ2-5): SAVISQKPSRDICQRGTSLTIQCQVDSQVTMMFWYRQQPGQSLTLIATANQGSEATYESGFVIDKFPISRPNLTFSTLTVSNMSPEDSSIYLCSVDRDSPHDEETQYFGPGTRLLVL.

The V call is TRBV21-1, the J call TRBJ2-1; the table's D call of TRBD2 was not tested on the DNA. TRBV21-1 is an annotated pseudogene. This CDR3 has 18 amino acids. The chain's CDR3 is CASSKWAPPGGTRDEQFF. The CDR3 nucleotides read TGTGCCAGCAGCAAATGGGCCCCGCCGGGAGGGACCCGGGATGAGCAGTTCTTC.

The gene calls are TRBV19 and TRBJ2-1, with TRBD2 matching 11 bases. The CDR3 runs to 15 residues. After removal of 4 bases from V and 4 bases from J, the junction contained 3 bases not matched to a gene. Germline V gene data show CDR1 as LNHDA and CDR2 as SQIVND (reference sequence). In DNA form, the CDR3 reads TGTGCCAGTAGTACCCTAGCGGGAGGTTACAATGAGCAGTTCTTC. Amino acid sequence: CASSTLAGGYNEQFF.

The V gene is TRBV15, the J gene TRBJ2-5; D is tentatively TRBD1 or TRBD2 (5 bases each). Germline CDR1 is LNHNV and CDR2 is YYDKDF (reference sequence). The V and J ends lost 4 bases and 2 bases respectively, with 11 bases between them. The CDR3 totals 14 residues. In DNA form, the CDR3 reads TGTGCCACCAGCACCTGGGACCATCAAGAGACCCAGTACTTC. Translated, it gives CATSTWDHQETQYF.

The rearrangement uses TRBV7-9 and TRBJ2-6; 8 positions agree with TRBD1. The trim removed 1 base at V and 1 base at J, leaving 3 bases unmatched. The CDR3 has 17 residues. The germline gives CDR1 SEHNR, CDR2 FQNEAQ (reference sequence). The CDR3 sequence is CASSLGTGNSGANVLTF. CDR3 DNA sequence: TGTGCCAGCAGCTTAGGGACAGGGAATTCTGGGGCCAACGTCCTGACTTTC. Supplemented by reference TRBV7-9 and TRBJ2-6, the full variable domain reads DTGVSQNPRHKITKRGQNVTFRCDPISEHNRLYWYRQTLGQGPEFLTYFQNEAQLEKSRLLSDRFSAERPKGSFSTLEIQRTEQGDSAMYLCASSLGTGNSGANVLTFGAGSRLTVL.

Details on this clone: Other DNA sequences in this sample translate to the same CDR3. The V and J genes are TRBV6-5 and TRBJ1-4, with D uncertain. CDR1 is MNHEY, CDR2 SVGAGI, per germline. This CDR3 contains 13 residues. With 0 bases removed from V and 7 bases from J, the gap between germline ends came to 6 bases. Here the CDR3 DNA reads TGTGCCAGCAGTTACTCAGGAGGTGAAAAACTGTTTTTT. Protein sequence: CASSYSGGEKLFF.